This TCR beta chain was obtained from a study of blood T cell repertoires in COVID-19. Study at large: From the United States, Italy and Spain came samples of acute and convalescent COVID-19.

As processed by the authors: For nucleated cells, counts were estimated from reference gene primer amplification. Only in-frame clones appear in the TCRdb table, and some are missing; sequencing was by immunoSEQ multiplex PCR. V and J calls and clone size are given by that table; D and trimming were obtained from the DNA. The sample lists approximately 170,000 clones; about 88% were seen once. This clone was seen once. Germline V lookup: CDR1 SGHNT, CDR2 YENEEA. Trimming took 1 base from V and 2 from J, leaving 11 bases between them. The CDR3 spans 15 residues. J is TRBJ2-5 and V is TRBV11-3, with D maybe TRBD2 (5 bases). The clonotype comes from a woman of 80 years or more with COVID-19, enrolled during active disease. Sequencing used peripheral blood. This CDR3 reads CASSLGQDSQETQYF. The CDR3 DNA follows: TGTGCCAGCAGCTTAGGCCAGGACTCACAAGAGACCCAGTACTTC. Based on the CDR3 plus reference TRBV11-3 and TRBJ2-5, the full variable domain is EAGVVQSPRYKIIEKKQPVAFWCNPISGHNTLYWYLQNLGQGPELLIRYENEEAVDDSQLPKDRFSAERLKGVDSTLKIQPAELGDSAVYLCASSLGQDSQETQYFGPGTRLLVL.